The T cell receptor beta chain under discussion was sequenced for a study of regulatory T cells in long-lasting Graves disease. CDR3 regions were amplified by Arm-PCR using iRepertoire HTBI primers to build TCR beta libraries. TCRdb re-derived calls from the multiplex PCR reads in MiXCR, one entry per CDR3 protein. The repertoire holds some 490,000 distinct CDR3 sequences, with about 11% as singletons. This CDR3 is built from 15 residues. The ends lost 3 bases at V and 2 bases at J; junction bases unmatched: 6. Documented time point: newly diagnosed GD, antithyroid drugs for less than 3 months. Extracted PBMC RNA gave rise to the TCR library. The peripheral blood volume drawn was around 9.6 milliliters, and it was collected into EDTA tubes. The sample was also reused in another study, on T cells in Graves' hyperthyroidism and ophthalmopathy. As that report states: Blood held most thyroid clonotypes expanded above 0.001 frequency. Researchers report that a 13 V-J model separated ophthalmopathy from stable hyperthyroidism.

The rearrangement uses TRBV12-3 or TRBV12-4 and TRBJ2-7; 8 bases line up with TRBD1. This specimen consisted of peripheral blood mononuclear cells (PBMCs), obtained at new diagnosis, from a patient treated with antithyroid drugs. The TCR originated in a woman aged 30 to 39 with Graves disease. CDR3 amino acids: CASSFYGQGTYEQYF. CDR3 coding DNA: TGTGCCAGCAGTTTTTACGGACAGGGAACCTACGAGCAGTACTTC.